Below, one T cell receptor beta chain is given with its context. Its cognate antigen is unknown. The method was immunoSEQ multiplex PCR; TCRdb's version includes in-frame clones alone and lacks a portion of them. Among 4,500 to 5,500 clones, over 65% were seen once, and the ten largest hold around 20%. Trimming took 5 bases from V and 3 from J, leaving 8 bases between them. This CDR3 is 13 amino acids long. Germline V lookup: CDR1 SNHLY, CDR2 FYNNEI. The sample comes from a study of T cell repertoires in ileal Crohn's disease. Study conclusions and caveats: Clonal expansions were more frequent in active smokers than non-smokers at surgery. Endoscopic recurrence occurred in every patient whose clonality exceeded 26.8%.

Specimen: ileal tissue. This sequence originates from an adult with Crohn's disease. The V and J genes are TRBV2 and TRBJ1-5; D is uncertain. CDR3 region: CASSRQANQPQHF. As DNA, the CDR3 is TGTGCCAGCAGTCGTCAGGCCAATCAGCCCCAGCATTTT.